A selection of T cell receptor beta chains follows, all from one sample in a study of blood T cell repertoires in COVID-19. Clones were sequenced by immunoSEQ multiplex PCR, and TCRdb holds only the in-frame ones, with some missing. The sample records approximately 190,000 clones, roughly 84% being singletons. Sequencing was performed on PBMCs or T cells enriched from blood (not recorded which). The receptors here all came from a woman under 40 who had been exposed to COVID-19. Both conserved end residues are part of each CDR3. D genes are given only for firm matches. Rows may omit the clone size; those that give it use once, few, many or a size class.

j_call,d_call,v_call,clone_size,cdr3_aa,cdr3_nt
TRBJ1-1,TRBD1,TRBV2,NA,CASMTGPNTEAFF,TGTGCCAGCATGACAGGGCCGAACACTGAAGCTTTCTTT
TRBJ2-1,TRBD2,TRBV9,NA,CASSVFSRASGGYRGDEQFF,TGTGCCAGCAGCGTGTTTAGTCGGGCTAGCGGGGGATATCGAGGCGATGAGCAGTTCTTC
TRBJ1-5,NA,TRBV19,NA,CASSILGGNQPQHF,TGTGCCAGTAGTATCCTTGGGGGGAATCAGCCCCAGCATTTT
TRBJ2-3,NA,TRBV9,NA,CASSDGGSDTQYF,TGTGCCAGCAGCGACGGGGGATCAGATACGCAGTATTTT
TRBJ2-1,NA,TRBV7-2,NA,CASSLAGIQGNEQFF,TGTGCCAGCAGCTTAGCAGGGATACAGGGCAATGAGCAGTTCTTC
TRBJ2-1,TRBD1,TRBV4-1,NA,CASSQGPGQNEQFF,TGCGCCAGCAGCCAGGGTCCGGGACAGAATGAGCAGTTCTTC
TRBJ2-3,TRBD1,TRBV15,NA,CATSRAKRQGPYANTDTQYF,TGTGCCACCAGCAGAGCTAAGAGACAGGGGCCTTACGCCAACACAGATACGCAGTATTTT
TRBJ2-5,NA,TRBV19,few,CASSVTGSLGETQYF,TGTGCCAGTAGTGTGACCGGGTCCTTAGGAGAGACCCAGTACTTC
TRBJ2-2,NA,TRBV18,NA,CASSPRTRGWGTGELFF,TGTGCCAGCTCACCACGGACACGAGGATGGGGCACCGGGGAGCTGTTTTTT
TRBJ2-2,NA,TRBV10-1,NA,CASSEGTTGELFF,TGCGCCAGCAGTGAGGGCACCACCGGGGAGCTGTTTTTT
TRBJ2-1,NA,TRBV19,once,CASIPPGYSNEQFF,TGTGCCAGTATCCCCCCGGGGTACTCCAATGAGCAGTTCTTC
TRBJ2-7,NA,TRBV18,once,CASSPRRGASYEQYF,TGTGCCAGCTCACCTCGTCGGGGGGCCTCCTACGAGCAGTACTTC
TRBJ1-6,NA,TRBV2,NA,CASSVEVSYNSPLHF,TGTGCCAGCAGTGTGGAGGTTTCCTATAATTCACCCCTCCACTTT
TRBJ1-2,NA,TRBV12-3/TRBV12-4,NA,CASSLSGGAAYTF,TGTGCCAGCAGTTTATCGGGGGGCGCGGCCTACACCTTC
TRBJ2-7,TRBD2,TRBV29-1,NA,CSVARGDSYEQYF,TGCAGCGTTGCTCGGGGGGACTCCTACGAGCAGTACTTC
TRBJ2-5,NA,TRBV11-2,NA,CASSLVNEETQYF,TGTGCCAGCAGCTTAGTAAATGAAGAGACCCAGTACTTC
TRBJ1-1,NA,TRBV5-5,NA,CASSGDRLNTEAFF,TGTGCCAGCAGCGGAGACAGGCTGAACACTGAAGCTTTCTTT
TRBJ2-7,TRBD1,TRBV29-1,NA,CSVWGRDSGPNYEQYF,TGCAGCGTGTGGGGACGGGACAGTGGCCCCAACTACGAGCAGTACTTC
TRBJ1-5,TRBD1,TRBV29-1,few,CSATSGGQPQHF,TGCAGCGCCACGTCAGGGGGTCAGCCCCAGCATTTT
TRBJ1-5,TRBD1,TRBV2,NA,CASRGSTGANQPQHF,TGTGCCAGCAGGGGTTCAACAGGGGCGAATCAGCCCCAGCATTTT
TRBJ1-1,TRBD1,TRBV10-1,NA,CASKADRGTEAFF,TGCGCCAGCAAGGCGGACAGGGGCACTGAAGCTTTCTTT
TRBJ2-7,TRBD1,TRBV4-1,NA,CASSVRDRGSYEQYF,TGCGCCAGCAGCGTCCGGGACAGGGGTTCGTACGAGCAGTACTTC
TRBJ2-3,TRBD2,TRBV7-8,NA,CASSLPRSGGTTDTQYF,TGTGCCAGCAGCCTACCCCGTAGCGGGGGGACCACAGATACGCAGTATTTT
TRBJ1-4,NA,TRBV14,few,CASSQELAGEKLFF,TGTGCCAGCAGCCAAGAGCTGGCAGGTGAAAAACTGTTTTTT
TRBJ1-2,NA,TRBV6-5,NA,CASSYSGTNYGYTF,TGTGCCAGCAGTTACTCGGGCACTAACTATGGCTACACCTTC
TRBJ1-4,NA,TRBV19,once,CASRGGTNEKLFF,TGTGCCAGTAGGGGGGGAACTAATGAAAAACTGTTTTTT
TRBJ2-5,NA,TRBV5-1,NA,CASSPGHPQETQYF,TGCGCCAGCAGCCCAGGACATCCCCAAGAGACCCAGTACTTC
TRBJ1-6,NA,TRBV4-1,once,CASSQSAFNLNSPLHF,TGCGCCAGCAGCCAATCAGCGTTCAACCTTAATTCACCCCTCCACTTT
TRBJ1-4,TRBD1,TRBV5-5,few,CASSTGTGMEKLFF,TGTGCCAGTTCGACCGGGACAGGGATGGAAAAACTGTTTTTT
TRBJ1-6,NA,TRBV12-3/TRBV12-4,NA,CASTDRFLSPLHF,TGTGCCAGCACCGACAGGTTCCTTTCACCCCTCCACTTT
TRBJ1-4,NA,TRBV7-9,NA,CAGRGEATNEKLFF,TGTGCCGGGAGGGGTGAAGCAACTAATGAAAAACTGTTTTTT
TRBJ1-3,TRBD1,TRBV4-1,NA,CASRNRGVSGNTIYF,TGCGCCAGCCGAAACAGGGGCGTCTCTGGAAACACCATATATTTT
TRBJ1-6,NA,TRBV5-4,once,CASSLDTGFSSYNSPLHF,TGTGCCAGCAGCTTGGATACAGGTTTCAGCTCCTATAATTCACCCCTCCACTTT
TRBJ2-1,NA,TRBV24-1,NA,CATMGSGNNEQFF,TGTGCCACCATGGGGAGTGGGAACAATGAGCAGTTCTTC
TRBJ1-2,TRBD1,TRBV5-1,NA,CASSSSGTGVDGYTF,TGCGCCAGCAGCTCGTCCGGGACAGGGGTCGATGGCTACACCTTC
TRBJ1-3,TRBD1,TRBV19,NA,CASSTGQESGNTIYF,TGTGCCAGTAGCACAGGACAGGAATCTGGAAACACCATATATTTT
TRBJ1-1,NA,TRBV5-6,NA,CASSLIQEEAFF,TGTGCCAGCAGCTTGATACAGGAGGAAGCTTTCTTT
TRBJ1-3,NA,TRBV11-1,NA,CASSPREPAWGNTIYF,TGTGCCAGCAGCCCCCGGGAACCCGCGTGGGGAAACACCATATATTTT
TRBJ2-7,TRBD1,TRBV7-6,NA,CASSQRPGQGAYEQYF,TGTGCCAGCAGCCAACGACCGGGACAGGGGGCCTACGAGCAGTACTTC
TRBJ2-7,TRBD1,TRBV5-1,NA,CASSRTGGSYEQYF,TGCGCCAGCTCACGGACAGGGGGCTCCTACGAGCAGTACTTC
TRBJ2-7,TRBD1,TRBV7-2,NA,CASSLRGGYYEQYF,TGTGCCAGCAGCCTCCGAGGGGGCTACTACGAGCAGTACTTC
TRBJ1-5,TRBD1,TRBV7-9,NA,CASSSLDRGTQHF,TGTGCCAGCAGCTCCCTCGACAGGGGCACCCAGCATTTT
TRBJ1-5,NA,TRBV12-2,NA,CASRLGEGTNQPQHF,TGTGCAAGTCGCTTAGGGGAGGGGACAAATCAGCCCCAGCATTTT
TRBJ2-6,NA,TRBV9,NA,CASSAGVSSGANVLTF,TGTGCCAGCAGCGCCGGGGTTTCCTCTGGGGCCAACGTCCTGACTTTC
TRBJ1-2,NA,TRBV25-1,NA,CASMGDFYGYTF,TGTGCCAGCATGGGGGACTTCTATGGCTACACCTTC
TRBJ2-1,NA,TRBV6-2/TRBV6-3,NA,CASSYEGAYNEQFF,TGTGCCAGCAGTTACGAGGGGGCCTACAATGAGCAGTTCTTC
TRBJ1-2,NA,TRBV6-5,NA,CASSSDSLISYTF,TGTGCCAGCAGCTCCGACAGTCTTATTAGCTACACCTTC
TRBJ1-2,TRBD1,TRBV7-8,NA,CASSPNFETGVGGYTF,TGTGCCAGCAGCCCCAACTTCGAGACAGGGGTAGGAGGCTACACCTTC
TRBJ2-1,NA,TRBV20-1,NA,CSASRSRGGSYNEQFF,TGCAGTGCTAGTCGGTCGCGGGGTGGTTCCTACAATGAGCAGTTCTTC
TRBJ2-7,NA,TRBV30,NA,CAWSPPGYEQYF,TGTGCCTGGAGTCCCCCGGGTTACGAGCAGTACTTC
TRBJ1-3,TRBD1,TRBV5-4,NA,CASRQIGTGTSGNTIYF,TGTGCCAGCAGGCAGATTGGGACAGGTACTTCTGGAAACACCATATATTTT
TRBJ2-1,TRBD1,TRBV2,NA,CASSFGTGSYNEQFF,TGTGCCAGCAGTTTCGGGACAGGGTCCTACAATGAGCAGTTCTTC
TRBJ2-1,NA,TRBV14,NA,CASSQVRRGVIIGEQFF,TGTGCCAGCAGCCAAGTTCGCAGGGGGGTAATCATCGGTGAGCAGTTCTTC